This paragraph reports one T cell receptor (beta chain). This CDR3 spans 16 amino acids. Germline trimming cut 0 bases from V and 5 bases from J; bases unmatched to any gene: 9. CDR1 is SGHRS, CDR2 YFSETQ, per germline. This sample was taken from a study of blood T cell repertoires in COVID-19. Study background: The study drew acute and convalescent COVID-19 samples from the United States, Italy and Spain. T cells, B-cell-depleted T cells, or PBMCs provided the cDNA or gDNA that served as material.

In the source study's methods: The assay estimated nucleated cells by amplifying reference gene primers. The repertoire was sequenced with immunoSEQ multiplex PCR; TCRdb's copy has only in-frame clones and lacks some. D and trimming were read from the DNA, whereas the V and J calls and clone size are those reported in that table. The table shows 200,000 to 250,000 clones, with about 83% occurring only once. Followed longitudinally, the Seattle patients had been enrolled during active infection. This TCR came from a woman between 25 and 40 years old with COVID-19, enrolled during active disease. The sequencing sample was made of peripheral blood. The chain employs TRBV5-1 and TRBJ2-7, with 9 bases lining up with TRBD1. CDR3 nucleotides: TGCGCCAGCAGCTTGGGGCCGGGACAGGGATTCGACGAGCAGTACTTC. Translation: CASSLGPGQGFDEQYF.